This section outlines one TCR beta chain sequence together with its context. Generation of bulk TCR libraries relied on previously described methods and listed TCR primers. MiXCR was run by TCRdb on the PCR reads, yielding one entry per CDR3 protein. In the table there are a few hundred thousand distinct CDR3 sequences, around a fifth of which are singletons. The sample comes from a study of molecular identifiers for immune sequencing clone quantification. The length of the CDR3 is 13 residues. V lost 2 bases and J lost 3, with 7 bases in between. The germline CDR1 and CDR2 sequences are KGHDR and SFDVKD.

The origin of this receptor is a human donor in good health. Some libraries in this study had Jurkat cell RNA spiked in. V gene TRBV24-1 combines with J gene TRBJ2-7, with D perhaps TRBD2 (5 bases). The source material was naive CD8+ T cells from blood, with Jurkat cell RNA spiked in. Subset reported: FACS-sorted CD8+CD4-CCR7+CD45RA+ naive T cells. As DNA, the CDR3 is TGTGCCACCAGTGATTCCGGGGACTACGAGCAGTACTTC. This codes for CATSDSGDYEQYF.